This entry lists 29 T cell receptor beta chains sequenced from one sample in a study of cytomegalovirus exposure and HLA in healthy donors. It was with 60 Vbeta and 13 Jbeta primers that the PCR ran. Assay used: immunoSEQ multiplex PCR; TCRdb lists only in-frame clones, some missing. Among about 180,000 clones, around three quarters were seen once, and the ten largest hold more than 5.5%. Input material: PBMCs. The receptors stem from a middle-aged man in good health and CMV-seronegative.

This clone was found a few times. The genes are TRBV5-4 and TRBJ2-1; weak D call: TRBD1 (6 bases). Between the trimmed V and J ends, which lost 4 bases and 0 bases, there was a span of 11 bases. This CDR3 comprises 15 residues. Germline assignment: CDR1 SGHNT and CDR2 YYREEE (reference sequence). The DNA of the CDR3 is TGTGCCAGCAGCCTAGGACAGAGCTCCTACAATGAGCAGTTCTTC. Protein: CASSLGQSSYNEQFF.

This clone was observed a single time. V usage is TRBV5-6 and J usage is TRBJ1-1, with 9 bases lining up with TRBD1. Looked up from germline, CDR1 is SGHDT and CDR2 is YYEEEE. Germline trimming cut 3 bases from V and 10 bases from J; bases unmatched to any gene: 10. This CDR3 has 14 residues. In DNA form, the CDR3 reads TGTGCCAGCAGCTCTCCCGGACAGGGGCGAATAGCTTTCTTT. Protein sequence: CASSSPGQGRIAFF.

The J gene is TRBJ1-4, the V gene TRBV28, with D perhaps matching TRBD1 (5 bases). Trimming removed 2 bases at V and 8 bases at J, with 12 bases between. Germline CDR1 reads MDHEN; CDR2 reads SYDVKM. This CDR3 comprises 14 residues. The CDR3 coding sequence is TGTGCCAGCAGTTTACAAGGGGCTGGGGAAAAACTGTTTTTT. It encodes CASSLQGAGEKLFF.

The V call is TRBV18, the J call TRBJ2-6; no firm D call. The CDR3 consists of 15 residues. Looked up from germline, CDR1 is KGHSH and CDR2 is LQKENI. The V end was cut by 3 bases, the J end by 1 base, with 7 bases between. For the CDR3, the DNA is TGTGCCAGCTCACCTTCGAGTTCTGGGGCCAACGTCCTGACTTTC. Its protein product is CASSPSSSGANVLTF.

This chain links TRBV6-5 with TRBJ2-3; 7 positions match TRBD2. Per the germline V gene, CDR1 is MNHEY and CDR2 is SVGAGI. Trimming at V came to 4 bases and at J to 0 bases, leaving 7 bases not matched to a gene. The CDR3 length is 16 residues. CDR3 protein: CASSSFGGGSTDTQYF. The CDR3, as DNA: TGTGCCAGCAGTTCCTTCGGGGGAGGGAGCACAGATACGCAGTATTTT.

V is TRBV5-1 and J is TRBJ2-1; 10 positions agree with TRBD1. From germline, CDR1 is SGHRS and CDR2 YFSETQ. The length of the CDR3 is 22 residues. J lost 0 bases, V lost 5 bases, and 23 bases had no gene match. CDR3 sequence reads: CASRLRDRGYGESRSSYNEQFF. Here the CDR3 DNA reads TGCGCCAGCAGGTTGAGGGACAGGGGTTACGGGGAAAGTCGCAGCTCCTACAATGAGCAGTTCTTC.

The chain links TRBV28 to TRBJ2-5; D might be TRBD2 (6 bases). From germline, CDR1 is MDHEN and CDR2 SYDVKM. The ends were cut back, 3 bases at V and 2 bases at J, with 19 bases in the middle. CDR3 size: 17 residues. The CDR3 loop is CASSFRRIRGKQETQYF. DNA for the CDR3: TGTGCCAGCAGTTTTCGTCGAATCCGGGGGAAACAAGAGACCCAGTACTTC.

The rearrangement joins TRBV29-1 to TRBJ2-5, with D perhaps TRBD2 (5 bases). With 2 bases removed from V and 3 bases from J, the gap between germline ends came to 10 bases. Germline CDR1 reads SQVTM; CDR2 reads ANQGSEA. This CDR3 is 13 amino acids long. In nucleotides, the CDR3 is TGCAGCGTTGAAACGGACTTAAAAGAGACCCAGTACTTC. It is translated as CSVETDLKETQYF.

The CDR3 protein is CASSPPLQSGEQYF. The CDR3 DNA follows: TGTGCCAGCAGTCCCCCGCTACAGTCGGGGGAGCAGTACTTC. The gene calls are TRBV27 and TRBJ2-7; perhaps TRBD2 as D (5 bases). V lost 5 bases and J 7 bases, leaving 18 bases between the germline ends. Germline CDR1 and CDR2: MNHEY and SMNVEV (reference sequence). This CDR3 comprises 14 residues.

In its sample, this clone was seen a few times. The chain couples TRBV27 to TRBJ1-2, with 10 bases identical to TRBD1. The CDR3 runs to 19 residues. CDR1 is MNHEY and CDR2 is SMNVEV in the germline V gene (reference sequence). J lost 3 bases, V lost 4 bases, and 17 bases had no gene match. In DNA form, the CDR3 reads TGTGCCAGCAGTTGGAGGGGAGCGTTTGGACAGGGGGACGACTATGGCTACACCTTC. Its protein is CASSWRGAFGQGDDYGYTF.

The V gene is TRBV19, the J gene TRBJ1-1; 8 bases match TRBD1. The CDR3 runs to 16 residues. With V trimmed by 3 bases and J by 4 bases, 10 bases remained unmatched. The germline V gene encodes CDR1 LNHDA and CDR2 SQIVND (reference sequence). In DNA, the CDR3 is TGTGCCAGTAGTATCCCTCAGGGGGCGCTGGTCACTGAAGCTTTCTTT. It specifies CASSIPQGALVTEAFF.

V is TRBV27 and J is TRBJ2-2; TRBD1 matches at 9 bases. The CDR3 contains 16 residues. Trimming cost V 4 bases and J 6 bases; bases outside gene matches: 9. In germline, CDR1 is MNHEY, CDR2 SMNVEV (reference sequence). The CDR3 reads CASSYVVTGGPGELFF. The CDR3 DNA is TGTGCCAGCAGTTATGTAGTGACAGGGGGTCCCGGGGAGCTGTTTTTT.

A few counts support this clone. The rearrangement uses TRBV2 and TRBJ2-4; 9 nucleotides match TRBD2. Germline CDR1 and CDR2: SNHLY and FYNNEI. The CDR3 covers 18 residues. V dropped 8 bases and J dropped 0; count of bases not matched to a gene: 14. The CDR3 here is CASLMPGLASGAKNIQYF. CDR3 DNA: TGTGCCAGCCTCATGCCGGGACTAGCATCGGGAGCCAAAAACATTCAGTACTTC. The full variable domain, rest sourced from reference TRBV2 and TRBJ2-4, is EPEVTQTPSHQVTQMGQEVILRCVPISNHLYFYWYRQILGQKVEFLVSFYNNEISEKSEIFDDQFSVERPDGSNFTLKIRSTKLEDSAMYFCASLMPGLASGAKNIQYFGAGTRLSVL.

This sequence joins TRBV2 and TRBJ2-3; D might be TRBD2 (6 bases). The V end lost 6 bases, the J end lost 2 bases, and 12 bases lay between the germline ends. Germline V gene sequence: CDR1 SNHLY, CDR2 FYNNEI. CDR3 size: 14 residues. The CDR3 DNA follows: TGTGCCAGCAGGGTGGGACTCCTCACAGATACGCAGTATTTT. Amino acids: CASRVGLLTDTQYF.

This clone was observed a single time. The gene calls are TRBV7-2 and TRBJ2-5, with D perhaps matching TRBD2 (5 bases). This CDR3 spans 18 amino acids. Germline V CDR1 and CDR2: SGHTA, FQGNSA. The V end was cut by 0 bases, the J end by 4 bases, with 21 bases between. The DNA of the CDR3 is TGTGCCAGCAGCTTAGCGTCCGGTCGGGGTGTGGGCGGAGAGACCCAGTACTTC. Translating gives CASSLASGRGVGGETQYF.

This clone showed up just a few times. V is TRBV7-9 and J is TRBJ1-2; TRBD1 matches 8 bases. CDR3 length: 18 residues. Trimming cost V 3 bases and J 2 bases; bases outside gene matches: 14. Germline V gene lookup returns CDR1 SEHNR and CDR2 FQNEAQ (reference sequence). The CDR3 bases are TGTGCCAGCAGCTTGGCCGCCGGGACAGGAAAGAAAAACTATGGCTACACCTTC. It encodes CASSLAAGTGKKNYGYTF.

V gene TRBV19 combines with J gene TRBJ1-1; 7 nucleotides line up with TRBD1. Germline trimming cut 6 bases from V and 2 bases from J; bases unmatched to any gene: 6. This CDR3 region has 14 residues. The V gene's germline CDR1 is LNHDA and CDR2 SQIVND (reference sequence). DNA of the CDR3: TGTGCCAGTAGCCGGACAGGAGTAAACACTGAAGCTTTCTTT. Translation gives CASSRTGVNTEAFF.

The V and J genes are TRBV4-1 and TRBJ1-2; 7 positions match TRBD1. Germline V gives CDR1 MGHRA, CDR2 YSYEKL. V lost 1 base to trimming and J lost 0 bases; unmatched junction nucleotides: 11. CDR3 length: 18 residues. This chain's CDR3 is CASSQVFGQEISNYGYTF. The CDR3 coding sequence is TGCGCCAGCAGCCAAGTTTTCGGACAGGAGATTTCTAACTATGGCTACACCTTC.

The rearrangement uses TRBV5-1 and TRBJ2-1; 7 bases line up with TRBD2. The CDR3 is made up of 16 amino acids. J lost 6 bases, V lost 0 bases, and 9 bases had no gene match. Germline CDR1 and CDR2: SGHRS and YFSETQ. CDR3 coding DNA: TGCGCCAGCAGCTTGGCCTTGGCGGGAGAAACCAATGAGCAGTTCTTC. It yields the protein CASSLALAGETNEQFF.

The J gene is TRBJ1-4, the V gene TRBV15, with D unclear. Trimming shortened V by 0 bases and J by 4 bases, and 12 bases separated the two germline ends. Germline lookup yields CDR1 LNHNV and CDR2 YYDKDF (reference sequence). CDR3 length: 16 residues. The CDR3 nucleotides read TGTGCCACCAGCAGAGAGAGAGAGGGAATTAATGAAAAACTGTTTTTT. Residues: CATSREREGINEKLFF.

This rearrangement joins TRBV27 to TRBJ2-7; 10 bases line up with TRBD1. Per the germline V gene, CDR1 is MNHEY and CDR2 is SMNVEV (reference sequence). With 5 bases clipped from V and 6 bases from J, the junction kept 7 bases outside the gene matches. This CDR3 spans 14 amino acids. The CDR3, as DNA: TGTGCCAGCAGTGGCCGGGACAGGGGTCCCGAGCAGTACTTC. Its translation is CASSGRDRGPEQYF.

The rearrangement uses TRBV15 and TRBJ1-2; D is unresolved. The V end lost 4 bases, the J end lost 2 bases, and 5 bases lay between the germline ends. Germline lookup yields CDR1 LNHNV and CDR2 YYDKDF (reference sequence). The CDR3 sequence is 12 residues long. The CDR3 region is CATSNGNYGYTF. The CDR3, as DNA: TGTGCCACCAGCAATGGCAACTATGGCTACACCTTC.

CDR3 DNA: TGTGCCAGCTCACTCGAGGACAGGGTCTGGGAGCAGTACTTC. Its translation: CASSLEDRVWEQYF. V gene TRBV18 combines with J gene TRBJ2-7, with 8 bases matching TRBD1. Per the germline V gene, CDR1 is KGHSH and CDR2 is LQKENI. The CDR3 sequence is 14 residues long. V lost 4 bases, J lost 7 bases, and 9 bases stayed unmatched.

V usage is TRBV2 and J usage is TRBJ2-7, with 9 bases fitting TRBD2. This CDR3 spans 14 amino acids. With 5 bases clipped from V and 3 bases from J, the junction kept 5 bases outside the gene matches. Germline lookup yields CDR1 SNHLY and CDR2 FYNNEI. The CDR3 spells CASSQGLAYYEQYF. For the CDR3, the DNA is TGTGCCAGCAGTCAGGGACTAGCTTACTACGAGCAGTACTTC.

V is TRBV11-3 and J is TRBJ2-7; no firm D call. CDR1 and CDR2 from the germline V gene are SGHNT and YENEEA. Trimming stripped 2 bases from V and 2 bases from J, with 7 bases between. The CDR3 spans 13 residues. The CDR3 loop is CASSLQNPYEQYF. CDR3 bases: TGTGCCAGCAGCTTACAGAATCCCTACGAGCAGTACTTC.

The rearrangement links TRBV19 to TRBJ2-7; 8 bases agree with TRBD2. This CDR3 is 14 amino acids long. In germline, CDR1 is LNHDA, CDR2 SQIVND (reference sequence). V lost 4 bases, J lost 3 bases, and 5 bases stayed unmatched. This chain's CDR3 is CASSKFSGDYEQYF. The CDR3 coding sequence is TGTGCCAGTAGTAAATTTAGCGGGGACTACGAGCAGTACTTC.

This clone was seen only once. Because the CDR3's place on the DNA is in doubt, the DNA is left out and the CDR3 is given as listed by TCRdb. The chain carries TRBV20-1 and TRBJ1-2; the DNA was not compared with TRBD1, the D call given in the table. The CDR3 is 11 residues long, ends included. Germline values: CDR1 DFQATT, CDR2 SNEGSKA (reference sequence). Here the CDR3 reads CSARVGTGSTF.

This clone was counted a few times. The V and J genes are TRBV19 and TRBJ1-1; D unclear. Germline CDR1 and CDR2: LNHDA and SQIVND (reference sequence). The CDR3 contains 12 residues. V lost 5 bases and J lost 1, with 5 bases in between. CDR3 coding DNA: TGTGCCAGTAGTGGGCGGAACACTGAAGCTTTCTTT. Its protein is CASSGRNTEAFF.

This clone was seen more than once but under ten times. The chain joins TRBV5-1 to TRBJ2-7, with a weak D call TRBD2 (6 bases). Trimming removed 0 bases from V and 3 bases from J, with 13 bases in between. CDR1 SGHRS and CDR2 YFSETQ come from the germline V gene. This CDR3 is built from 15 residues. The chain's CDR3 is CASSLESGLYYEQYF. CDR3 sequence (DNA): TGCGCCAGCAGCTTGGAATCGGGACTTTACTACGAGCAGTACTTC.